This T cell receptor (beta chain) derives from a study of blood T cells in healthy people across ages. As for the study in general: Researchers report that template switching captured about one barcoded beta molecule per two T cells. Whole-study results and caveats: TCR beta diversity was tightly associated with the proportion of naive T cells. Measured against age, TCR beta diversity per million T cells decreased in a roughly linear manner.

V lost 3 bases and J 8 bases, leaving 11 bases between the germline ends. Per the germline V gene, CDR1 is SGHDT and CDR2 is YYEEEE. The CDR3 length is 12 residues. Sample-barcoded 5' priming and a J-beta primer mix drove a second PCR of about 6 to 12 cycles. TCRdb reanalysed the 5' RACE reads using MiXCR and keeps one entry per CDR3 protein. The repertoire holds hundreds of thousands of distinct CDR3 sequences, with about 30% as singletons. At least ten counts were recorded for this clonotype. Its specificity is not known. The TCR sequence derives from a woman older than 75 in good health. The sample taken for sequencing was blood. V is TRBV5-6 and J is TRBJ1-2, with D possibly TRBD1 on 5 matching bases. CDR3: CASSWGPRGYTF. CDR3 nucleotide sequence: TGTGCCAGCAGCTGGGGCCCTCGGGGCTACACCTTC. The full variable domain, rest sourced from reference TRBV5-6 and TRBJ1-2, is DAGVTQSPTHLIKTRGQQVTLRCSPKSGHDTVSWYQQALGQGPQFIFQYYEEEERQRGNFPDRFSGHQFPNYSSELNVNALLLGDSALYLCASSWGPRGYTFGSGTRLTVV.